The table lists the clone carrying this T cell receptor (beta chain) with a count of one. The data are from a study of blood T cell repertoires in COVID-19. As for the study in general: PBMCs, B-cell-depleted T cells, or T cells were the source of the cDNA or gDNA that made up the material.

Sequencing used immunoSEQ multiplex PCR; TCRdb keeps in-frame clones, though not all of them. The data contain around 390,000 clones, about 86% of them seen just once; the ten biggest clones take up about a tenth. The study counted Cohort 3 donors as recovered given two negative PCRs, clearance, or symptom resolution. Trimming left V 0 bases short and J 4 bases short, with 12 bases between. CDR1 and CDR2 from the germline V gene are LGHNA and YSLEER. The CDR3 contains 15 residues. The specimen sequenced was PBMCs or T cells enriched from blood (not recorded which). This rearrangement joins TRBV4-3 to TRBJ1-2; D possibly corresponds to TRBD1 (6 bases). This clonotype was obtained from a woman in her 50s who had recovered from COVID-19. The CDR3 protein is CASSQDTRGTYGYTF. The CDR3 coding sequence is TGCGCCAGCAGCCAAGATACGAGGGGGACCTATGGCTACACCTTC.